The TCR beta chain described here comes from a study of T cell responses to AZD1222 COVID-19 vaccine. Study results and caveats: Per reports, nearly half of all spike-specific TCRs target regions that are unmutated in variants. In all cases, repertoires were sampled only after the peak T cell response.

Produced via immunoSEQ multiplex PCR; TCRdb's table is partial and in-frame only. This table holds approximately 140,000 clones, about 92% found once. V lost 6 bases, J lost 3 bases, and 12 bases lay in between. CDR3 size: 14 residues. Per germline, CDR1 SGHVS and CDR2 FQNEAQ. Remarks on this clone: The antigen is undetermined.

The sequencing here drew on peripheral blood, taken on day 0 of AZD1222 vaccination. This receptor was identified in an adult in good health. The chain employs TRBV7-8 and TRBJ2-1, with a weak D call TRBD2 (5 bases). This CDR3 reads CASSLSVDYNEQFF. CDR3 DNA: TGTGCCAGCAGTCTTAGCGTCGACTACAATGAGCAGTTCTTC.